The entry below gives a single TCR beta chain sequence along with its context. The antigen is not known. UMIs and sample barcodes were carried by the TCR alpha and TCR beta cDNA libraries that 5'RACE produced using constant-segment primers. Via MiXCR, TCRdb re-called the 5' RACE reads, giving one row per CDR3 protein. The sample holds approximately 580,000 distinct CDR3 sequences, around 21% seen once. This specimen comes from a study of T-cell memory formation after mild COVID-19. Regarding the study as a whole: Contracting CD4+ clones lay largely in CM and EM, with CD8+ ones residing in EMRA. Pre-infection memory carried some responding clones, suggesting that cross-reactive memory joined.

The CDR3 totals 15 residues. CDR1 is MNHEY, CDR2 SVGAGI, per germline. Trimming took 6 bases from V and 7 from J; bases not matched to a gene: 10. The TCR was taken from an adult woman who had mild COVID-19 (a few samples of this study predate the infection). Cell type and time point are not known. Material: PBMCs or a T cell subset sorted from them (not recorded which). The chain combines TRBV6-5 with TRBJ2-1, with TRBD1 identical over 9 bases. CDR3 DNA: TGTGCCAGCAGGGAGGGACAGGGTCATCTGAATGAGCAGTTCTTC. This encodes CASREGQGHLNEQFF.